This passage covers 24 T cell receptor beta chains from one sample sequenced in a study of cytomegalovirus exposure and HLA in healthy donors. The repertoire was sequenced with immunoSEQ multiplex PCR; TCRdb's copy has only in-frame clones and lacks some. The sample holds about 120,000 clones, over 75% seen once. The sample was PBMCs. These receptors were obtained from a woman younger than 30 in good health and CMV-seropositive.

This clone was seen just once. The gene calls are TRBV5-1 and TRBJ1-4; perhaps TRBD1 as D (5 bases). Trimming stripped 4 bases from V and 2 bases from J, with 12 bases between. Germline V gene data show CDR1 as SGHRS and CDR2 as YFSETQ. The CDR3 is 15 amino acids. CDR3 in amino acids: CASSGGVPTNEKLFF. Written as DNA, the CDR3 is TGCGCCAGCAGCGGAGGGGTACCTACTAATGAAAAACTGTTTTTT.

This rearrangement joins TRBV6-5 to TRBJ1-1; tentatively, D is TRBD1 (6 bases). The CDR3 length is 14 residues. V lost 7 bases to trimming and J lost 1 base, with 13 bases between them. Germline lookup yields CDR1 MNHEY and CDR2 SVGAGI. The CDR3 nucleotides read TGTGCCAGCATTAAACAGGGTCGGAACACTGAAGCTTTCTTT. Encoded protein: CASIKQGRNTEAFF.

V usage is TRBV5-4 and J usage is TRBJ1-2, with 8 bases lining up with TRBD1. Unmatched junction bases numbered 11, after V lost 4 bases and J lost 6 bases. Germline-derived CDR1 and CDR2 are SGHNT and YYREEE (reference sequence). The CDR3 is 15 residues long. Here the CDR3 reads CASSMQGAAVNGYTF. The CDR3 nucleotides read TGTGCCAGCAGCATGCAGGGGGCGGCAGTGAATGGCTACACCTTC.

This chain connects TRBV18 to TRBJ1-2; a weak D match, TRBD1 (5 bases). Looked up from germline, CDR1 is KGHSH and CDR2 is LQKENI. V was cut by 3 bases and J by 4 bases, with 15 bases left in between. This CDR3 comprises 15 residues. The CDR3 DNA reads TGTGCCAGCTCACCGACAGATCCGACTCTCTATGGCTACACCTTC. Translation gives CASSPTDPTLYGYTF.

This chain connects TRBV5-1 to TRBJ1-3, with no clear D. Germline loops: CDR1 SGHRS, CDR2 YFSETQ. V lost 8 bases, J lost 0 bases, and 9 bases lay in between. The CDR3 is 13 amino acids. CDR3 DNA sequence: TGCGCCAGTCGGGGAGACTCTGGAAACACCATATATTTT. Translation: CASRGDSGNTIYF.

The CDR3 loop is CASSQEGQGTGELFF. Here the CDR3 DNA reads TGTGCCAGCAGTCAAGAAGGACAGGGGACCGGGGAGCTGTTTTTT. J is TRBJ2-2 and V is TRBV2; 9 nucleotides agree with TRBD1. Germline assignment: CDR1 SNHLY and CDR2 FYNNEI. Losses at the gene ends were 5 bases for V and 5 bases for J; bases not matched to a gene: 6. The CDR3 has 15 residues.

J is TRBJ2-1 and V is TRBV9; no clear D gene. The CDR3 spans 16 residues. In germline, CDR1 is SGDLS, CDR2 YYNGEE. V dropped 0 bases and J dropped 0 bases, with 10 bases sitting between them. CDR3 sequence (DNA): TGTGCCAGCAGCGTAGCCCCTTACAGCTCCTACAATGAGCAGTTCTTC. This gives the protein CASSVAPYSSYNEQFF. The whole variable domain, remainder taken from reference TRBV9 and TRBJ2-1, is DSGVTQTPKHLITATGQRVTLRCSPRSGDLSVYWYQQSLDQGLQFLIQYYNGEERAKGNILERFSAQQFPDLHSELNLSSLELGDSALYFCASSVAPYSSYNEQFFGPGTRLTVL.

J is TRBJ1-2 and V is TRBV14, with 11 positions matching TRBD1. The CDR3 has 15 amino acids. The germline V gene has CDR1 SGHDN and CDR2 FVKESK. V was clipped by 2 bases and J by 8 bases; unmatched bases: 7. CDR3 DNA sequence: TGTGCCAGCAGCCAAACGGGGACAGGGGGGGACGGCTACACCTTC. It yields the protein CASSQTGTGGDGYTF. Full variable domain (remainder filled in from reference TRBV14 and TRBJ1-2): EAGVTQFPSHSVIEKGQTVTLRCDPISGHDNLYWYRRVMGKEIKFLLHFVKESKQDESGMPNNRFLAERTGGTYSTLKVQPAELEDSGVYFCASSQTGTGGDGYTFGSGTRLTVV.

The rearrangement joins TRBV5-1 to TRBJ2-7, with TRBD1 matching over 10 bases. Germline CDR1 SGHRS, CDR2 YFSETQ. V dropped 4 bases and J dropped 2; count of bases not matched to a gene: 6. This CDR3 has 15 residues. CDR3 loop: CASSPGQGEAYEQYF. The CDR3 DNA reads TGCGCCAGCAGCCCCGGACAGGGGGAGGCCTACGAGCAGTACTTC.

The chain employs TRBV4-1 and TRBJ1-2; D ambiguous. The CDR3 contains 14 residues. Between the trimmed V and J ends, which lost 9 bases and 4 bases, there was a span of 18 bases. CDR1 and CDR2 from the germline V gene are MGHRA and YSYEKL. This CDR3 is CASKQGWASYGYTF. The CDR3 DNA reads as TGCGCCAGTAAACAAGGCTGGGCAAGCTATGGCTACACCTTC.

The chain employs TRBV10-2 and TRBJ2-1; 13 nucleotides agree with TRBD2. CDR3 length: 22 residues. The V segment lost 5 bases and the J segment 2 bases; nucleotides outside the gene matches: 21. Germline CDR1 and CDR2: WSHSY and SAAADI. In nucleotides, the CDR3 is TGCGCCAGCAGTCTCGTGACTAGCGGGAGGCCCGGGTGGGGTTCCGCCTACAATGAGCAGTTCTTC. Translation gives CASSLVTSGRPGWGSAYNEQFF.

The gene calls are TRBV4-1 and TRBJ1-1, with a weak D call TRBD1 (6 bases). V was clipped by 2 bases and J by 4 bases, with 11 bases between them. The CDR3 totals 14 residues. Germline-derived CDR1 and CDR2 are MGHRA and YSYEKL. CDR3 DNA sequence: TGCGCCAGCAGCCAATTGGGGGCTACCACTGAAGCTTTCTTT. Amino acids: CASSQLGATTEAFF.

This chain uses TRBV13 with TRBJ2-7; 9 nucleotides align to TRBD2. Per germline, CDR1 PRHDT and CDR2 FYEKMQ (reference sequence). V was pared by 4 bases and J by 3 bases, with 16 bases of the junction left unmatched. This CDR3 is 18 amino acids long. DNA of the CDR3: TGTGCCAGCAGCTACGACTCCCGGCGCGGGGGGGCAAACTACGAGCAGTACTTC. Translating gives CASSYDSRRGGANYEQYF. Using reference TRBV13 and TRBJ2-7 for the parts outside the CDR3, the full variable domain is AAGVIQSPRHLIKEKRETATLKCYPIPRHDTVYWYQQGPGQDPQFLISFYEKMQSDKGSIPDRFSAQQFSDYHSELNMSSLELGDSALYFCASSYDSRRGGANYEQYFGPGTRLTVT.

This CDR3 is CASSLGGGRQPQHF. CDR3 sequence (DNA): TGTGCCAGCTCCCTCGGGGGAGGGCGCCAGCCCCAGCATTTT. The chain joins TRBV18 to TRBJ1-5, with D possibly TRBD1 on 5 matching bases. The CDR3 is made up of 14 amino acids. Germline CDR1 is KGHSH and CDR2 is LQKENI. The V end lost 6 bases, the J end lost 7 bases, and 16 bases lay between the germline ends.

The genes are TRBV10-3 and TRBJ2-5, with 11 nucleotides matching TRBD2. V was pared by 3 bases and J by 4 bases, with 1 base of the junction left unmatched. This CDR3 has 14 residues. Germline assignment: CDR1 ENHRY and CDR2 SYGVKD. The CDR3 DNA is TGTGCCATCAGTGAACTAGCGGGAGCAGAGACCCAGTACTTC. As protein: CAISELAGAETQYF.

CDR3 residues: CASRREGEPNTEAFF. The CDR3 DNA follows: TGTGCCAGCAGGAGGGAGGGGGAACCCAACACTGAAGCTTTCTTT. This sequence joins TRBV6-5 and TRBJ1-1; D is perhaps TRBD1 (6 bases). This CDR3 spans 15 amino acids. Trimming left V 6 bases short and J 2 bases short, with 16 bases between. Per the germline V gene, CDR1 is MNHEY and CDR2 is SVGAGI.

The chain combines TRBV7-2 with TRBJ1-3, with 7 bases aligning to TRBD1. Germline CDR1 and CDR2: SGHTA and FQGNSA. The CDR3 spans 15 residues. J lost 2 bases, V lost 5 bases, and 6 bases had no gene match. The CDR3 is CASSVQGRTGNTIYF. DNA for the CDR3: TGTGCCAGCAGCGTACAGGGGCGCACTGGAAACACCATATATTTT.

The CDR3 DNA sequence: TGTGCCATCAGAGGGACTAGCGGGAGTCCCTACGAGCAGTACTTC. It yields the protein CAIRGTSGSPYEQYF. The J gene is TRBJ2-7, the V gene TRBV10-3; 14 nucleotides agree with TRBD2. Germline CDR1 is ENHRY and CDR2 is SYGVKD. The CDR3 is made up of 15 amino acids. The V gene end was trimmed by 6 bases and the J gene end by 2 bases; junction bases not matched to a gene: 3.

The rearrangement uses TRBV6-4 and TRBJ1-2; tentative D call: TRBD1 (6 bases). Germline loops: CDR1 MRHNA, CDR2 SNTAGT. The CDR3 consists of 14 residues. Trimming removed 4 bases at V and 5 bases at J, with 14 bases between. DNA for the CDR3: TGTGCCAGCAGTGTAATAGGGGGTAATTATGGCTACACCTTC. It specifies CASSVIGGNYGYTF.

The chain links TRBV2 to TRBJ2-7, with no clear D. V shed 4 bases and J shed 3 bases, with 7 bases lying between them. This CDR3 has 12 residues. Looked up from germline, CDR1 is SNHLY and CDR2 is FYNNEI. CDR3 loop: CASSGHDYEQYF. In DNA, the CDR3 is TGTGCCAGCAGTGGGCATGACTACGAGCAGTACTTC.

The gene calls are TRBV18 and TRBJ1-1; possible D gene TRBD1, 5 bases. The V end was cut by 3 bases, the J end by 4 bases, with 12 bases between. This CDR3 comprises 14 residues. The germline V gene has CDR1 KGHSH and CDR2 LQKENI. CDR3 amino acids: CASSPGTGGTEAFF. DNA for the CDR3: TGTGCCAGCTCACCTGGGACTGGCGGCACTGAAGCTTTCTTT.

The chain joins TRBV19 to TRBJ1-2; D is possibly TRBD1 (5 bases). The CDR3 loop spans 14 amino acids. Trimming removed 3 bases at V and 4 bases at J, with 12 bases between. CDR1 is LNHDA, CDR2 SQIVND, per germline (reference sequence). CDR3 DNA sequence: TGTGCCAGTAGTATGGGGCAGGGAACCTATGGCTACACCTTC. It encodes CASSMGQGTYGYTF.

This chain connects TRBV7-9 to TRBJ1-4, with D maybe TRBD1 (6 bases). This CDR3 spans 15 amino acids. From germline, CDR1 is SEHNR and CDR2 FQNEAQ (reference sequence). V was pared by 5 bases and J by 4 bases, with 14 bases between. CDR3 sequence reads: CASSHRQENNEKLFF. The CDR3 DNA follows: TGTGCCAGCAGCCACCGACAGGAGAATAATGAAAAACTGTTTTTT.

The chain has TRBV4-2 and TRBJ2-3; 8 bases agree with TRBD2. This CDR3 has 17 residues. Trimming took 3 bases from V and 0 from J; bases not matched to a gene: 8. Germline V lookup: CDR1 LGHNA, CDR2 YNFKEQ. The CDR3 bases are TGTGCCAGCAGCCACGGCTTAGCGGGGCATAGCACAGATACGCAGTATTTT. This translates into CASSHGLAGHSTDTQYF.